The sequence of this T cell receptor beta chain was determined in a study of cytomegalovirus exposure and HLA in healthy donors. The V gene lost 6 bases and the J gene lost 8 bases, with 16 bases spanning the gap. Per germline, CDR1 KGHSH and CDR2 LQKENI. The CDR3 has 13 amino acids. Note on this clone: Other DNA sequences in this specimen translate into the identical CDR3.

Method: immunoSEQ multiplex PCR; TCRdb's copy keeps in-frame clones and lacks some. The sample shows around 230,000 clones, 70% to 90% of them seen only once. Sequencing was performed on PBMCs. The chain combines TRBV18 with TRBJ1-1, with a weak D call TRBD1 (6 bases). The source of this sequence is a woman in her 30s in good health and CMV-seropositive. CDR3 loop: CASSPQGQGEAFF. In nucleotides, the CDR3 is TGTGCCAGCTCTCCTCAGGGGCAGGGGGAAGCTTTCTTT.